These 18 T cell receptor beta chains came from one sample sequenced in a study of identifying expanded T cells in peripheral blood. TCRdb's table, derived via immunoSEQ multiplex PCR, lists solely in-frame clones and lacks some. Of some 120,000 clones listed, 84% are singletons. The specimen was blood. These receptors came from a person aged 18-70 years in good health.

The gene calls are TRBV9 and TRBJ1-2; a weak D match, TRBD1 (5 bases). The ends were cut back, 4 bases at V and 5 bases at J, with 21 bases in the middle. Germline V gene lookup returns CDR1 SGDLS and CDR2 YYNGEE. The CDR3 has 16 residues. This CDR3 is CASSPSLGPFFYGYTF. The CDR3 bases are TGTGCCAGCAGCCCCTCATTGGGACCCTTCTTTTATGGCTACACCTTC.

The rearrangement uses TRBV6-1 and TRBJ2-3, with D possibly TRBD1 on 5 matching bases. From germline, CDR1 is MNHNS and CDR2 SASEGT. V was pared by 8 bases and J by 1 base, with 13 bases between. The CDR3 consists of 14 residues. The CDR3 DNA sequence: TGTGCCAGCCTTCAGGGTTGGGGCACAGATACGCAGTATTTT. Protein sequence: CASLQGWGTDTQYF.

The rearrangement uses TRBV7-6 and TRBJ2-7; TRBD1 is a possible D gene (6 bases). This CDR3 region has 15 residues. V lost 5 bases and J 3 bases, leaving 17 bases between the germline ends. CDR1 is SGHVS and CDR2 is FNYEAQ in the germline V gene. The CDR3 region is CASSPRGGASYEQYF. The CDR3 coding sequence is TGTGCCAGCAGCCCCCGTGGGGGCGCGAGCTACGAGCAGTACTTC.

The J gene is TRBJ2-1, the V gene TRBV5-1, with a tentative D call TRBD1 (6 bases). Trimming took off 4 bases at V and 6 bases at J, with 14 bases between the two ends. The CDR3 length is 14 residues. From germline, CDR1 is SGHRS and CDR2 YFSETQ. This chain's CDR3 is CASSLQVQGNEQFF. The DNA of the CDR3 is TGCGCCAGCAGCCTACAAGTACAGGGCAATGAGCAGTTCTTC.

The genes are TRBV21-1 and TRBJ2-7; no check of the table's D call, TRBD1, against the DNA was made. TRBV21-1 is a pseudogene locus. The CDR3 spans 16 residues. For the CDR3, the DNA is TGTGCCAGCAGCAAATGTCGGGCAGGGGGCTTCCACGAGCAGTACTTC. This translates into CASSKCRAGGFHEQYF.

The chain carries TRBV2 and TRBJ2-7, with D uncertain. The CDR3 runs to 15 residues. Germline values: CDR1 SNHLY, CDR2 FYNNEI. The V end was cut by 3 bases, the J end by 2 bases, with 14 bases between. CDR3 in DNA: TGTGCCAGCAGTGACGCCGGTAGTAGGGCCTACGAGCAGTACTTC. Its protein product is CASSDAGSRAYEQYF. The complete variable domain, with remaining parts taken from reference TRBV2 and TRBJ2-7, reads EPEVTQTPSHQVTQMGQEVILRCVPISNHLYFYWYRQILGQKVEFLVSFYNNEISEKSEIFDDQFSVERPDGSNFTLKIRSTKLEDSAMYFCASSDAGSRAYEQYFGPGTRLTVT.

V usage is TRBV2 and J usage is TRBJ2-2; D uncertain. The CDR3 extends over 13 amino acids. Germline V gives CDR1 SNHLY, CDR2 FYNNEI. The V end was cut by 5 bases, the J end by 2 bases, with 6 bases between. The CDR3 DNA reads as TGTGCCAGCAGTTACGCAAACACCGGGGAGCTGTTTTTT. This gives the protein CASSYANTGELFF.

The J gene is TRBJ1-1, the V gene TRBV7-2; D not resolved. With 8 bases removed from V and 0 bases from J, the gap between germline ends came to 10 bases. The CDR3 runs 13 residues. CDR1 and CDR2 (germline): SGHTA, FQGNSA. The CDR3 DNA follows: TGTGCCAGCTTACGCGGAGTGAACACTGAAGCTTTCTTT. Translating gives CASLRGVNTEAFF.

The sample holds a few counts of this clone. The rearrangement uses TRBV2 and TRBJ1-6, with D possibly matching TRBD1 (6 bases). The CDR3 is 12 residues long. Germline V gene lookup returns CDR1 SNHLY and CDR2 FYNNEI. Trimming pared 8 bases from V and 7 bases from J, leaving 9 bases between. The chain's CDR3 is CASRQDNSPLHF. CDR3 nucleotides: TGTGCCAGCCGACAGGACAATTCACCCCTCCACTTT.

This chain connects TRBV2 to TRBJ1-1; TRBD1 agrees at 8 bases. CDR1 and CDR2 from the germline V gene are SNHLY and FYNNEI. Trimming removed 4 bases from V and 1 base from J; junction bases left unmatched: 8. This CDR3 comprises 16 residues. CDR3 sequence: CASSAVPGQANTEAFF. The CDR3 bases are TGTGCCAGCAGTGCAGTGCCGGGACAGGCGAACACTGAAGCTTTCTTT.

The chain couples TRBV15 to TRBJ2-7; no clear D. The germline V and J ends were trimmed by 0 bases and 2 bases, with 11 bases remaining between them. The germline gives CDR1 LNHNV, CDR2 YYDKDF (reference sequence). The CDR3 sequence is 15 residues long. As DNA, the CDR3 is TGTGCCACCAGCAGAGATTTTGGCAGGACCTACGAGCAGTACTTC. Translating gives CATSRDFGRTYEQYF.

The gene calls are TRBV7-9 and TRBJ2-3, with unresolved D. Germline values: CDR1 SEHNR, CDR2 FQNEAQ (reference sequence). V lost 0 bases and J lost 6, with 16 bases in between. This CDR3 spans 16 amino acids. The CDR3 here is CASSLASGLTPDTQYF. The DNA for the CDR3 is TGTGCCAGCAGCTTAGCTTCCGGGTTAACCCCCGATACGCAGTATTTT.

The chain has TRBV30 and TRBJ1-4, with D maybe TRBD1 (5 bases). Per the germline V gene, CDR1 is GTSNPN and CDR2 is SVGIG (reference sequence). Trimming stripped 0 bases from V and 5 bases from J, with 10 bases between. There are 14 residues in the CDR3. The CDR3 DNA is TGTGCCTGGAGTGTCAACGGGGGAAATGAAAAACTGTTTTTT. Translating it yields CAWSVNGGNEKLFF.

This chain joins TRBV5-4 and TRBJ2-7, with a tentative D call TRBD1 (6 bases). The V gene lost 4 bases and the J gene lost 2 bases, with 13 bases spanning the gap. Per the germline V gene, CDR1 is SGHNT and CDR2 is YYREEE (reference sequence). This CDR3 spans 14 amino acids. The CDR3 nucleotides read TGTGCCAGCAGCCTGGACAGCTATACCTACGAGCAGTACTTC. Translating it yields CASSLDSYTYEQYF. Variable domain in full (rest from reference TRBV5-4 and TRBJ2-7): ETGVTQSPTHLIKTRGQQVTLRCSSQSGHNTVSWYQQALGQGPQFIFQYYREEENGRGNFPPRFSGLQFPNYSSELNVNALELDDSALYLCASSLDSYTYEQYFGPGTRLTVT.

The V call is TRBV4-3, the J call TRBJ1-1; D remains ambiguous. V was trimmed by 0 bases and J by 4 bases, leaving 12 bases between them. CDR3 length: 15 residues. The V gene's germline CDR1 is LGHNA and CDR2 YSLEER. The CDR3 here is CASSQDENVGTEAFF. The CDR3 region has the DNA TGCGCCAGCAGCCAAGACGAAAATGTAGGCACTGAAGCTTTCTTT.

CDR3 nucleotide sequence: TGTGCCAGCAGTTATAACAGGGCCGGATTCGCTAATGAAAAACTGTTTTTT. It translates to CASSYNRAGFANEKLFF. The V gene is TRBV2, the J gene TRBJ1-4, with D possibly TRBD1 on 6 matching bases. V lost 5 bases to trimming and J lost 3 bases, with 19 bases between them. Germline V gene data show CDR1 as SNHLY and CDR2 as FYNNEI. This CDR3 spans 17 amino acids.

This clone was counted once. The chain uses TRBV6-5 and TRBJ1-6; 7 bases are a match to TRBD1. The CDR3 runs 14 residues. V dropped 6 bases and J dropped 7; count of bases not matched to a gene: 6. The germline V gene encodes CDR1 MNHEY and CDR2 SVGAGI. In nucleotides, the CDR3 is TGTGCCAGCAGACAGGGACAGAGAAATTCACCCCTCCACTTT. This encodes CASRQGQRNSPLHF.

V gene TRBV29-1 combines with J gene TRBJ2-1, with D perhaps assigned TRBD1 or TRBD2 (5 bases each). The CDR3 consists of 12 residues. Germline CDR1 and CDR2: SQVTM and ANQGSEA. Trimming took 3 bases from V and 7 from J, leaving 10 bases between them. The CDR3 sequence: CSVDRDGNEQFF. CDR3 DNA sequence: TGCAGCGTTGACCGGGACGGAAATGAGCAGTTCTTC.